The 10 T cell receptor beta chains in this list originate from one sample, sequenced in a study of blood T cell repertoires in COVID-19. Sequenced by immunoSEQ multiplex PCR; TCRdb stores in-frame clones only, minus some. Seen here are more than 200,000 clones, approximately 80% observed once, and the top ten hold about 10%. The sequenced sample consisted of peripheral blood. These receptors were obtained from a woman of 80 years or more with acute or convalescent COVID-19.

For this clone: Relative to the germline gene, one junction end is altered; a read error may explain this. CDR3 nucleotide sequence: TGTACCAGCAGCCTCCGGGACAACACAGATACGCAGTATTTT. Encoded protein: CTSSLRDNTDTQYF. This chain uses TRBV13 with TRBJ2-3, with D maybe TRBD1 (6 bases). This CDR3 is 14 amino acids long. The germline gives CDR1 PRHDT, CDR2 FYEKMQ (reference sequence).

V gene TRBV27 combines with J gene TRBJ1-5; possibly TRBD1 for D (5 bases). The germline V and J ends were trimmed by 6 bases and 1 base, with 13 bases remaining between them. CDR3 size: 15 residues. Per the germline V gene, CDR1 is MNHEY and CDR2 is SMNVEV (reference sequence). The CDR3 loop reads CASSPGTLSNQPQHF. The DNA of the CDR3 is TGTGCCAGCAGCCCAGGGACTTTGAGCAATCAGCCCCAGCATTTT.

In this sample, this clone turned up a few times. The gene calls are TRBV30 and TRBJ1-5; D is uncertain. CDR3 length: 13 amino acids. Germline lookup yields CDR1 GTSNPN and CDR2 SVGIG (reference sequence). With 2 bases removed from V and 5 bases from J, the gap between germline ends came to 10 bases. The CDR3 reads CAWSRGGDQPQHF. CDR3 nucleotide sequence: TGTGCCTGGAGTCGGGGTGGGGATCAGCCCCAGCATTTT. Supplemented by reference TRBV30 and TRBJ1-5, the full variable domain reads SQTIHQWPATLVQPVGSPLSLECTVEGTSNPNLYWYRQAAGRGLQLLFYSVGIGQISSEVPQNLSASRPQDRQFILSSKKLLLSDSGFYLCAWSRGGDQPQHFGDGTRLSIL.

CDR3 protein: CASSVEAGSHSPLHF. Written as DNA, the CDR3 is TGTGCCAGCAGCGTAGAGGCAGGTTCACATTCACCCCTCCACTTT. The J gene is TRBJ1-6, the V gene TRBV9; D not resolved. Trimming removed 0 bases at V and 8 bases at J, with 12 bases between. Germline assignment: CDR1 SGDLS and CDR2 YYNGEE. The CDR3 length is 15 residues.

The chain uses TRBV5-1 and TRBJ2-5; unclear D gene. In germline, CDR1 is SGHRS, CDR2 YFSETQ. With 4 bases removed from V and 1 base from J, the gap between germline ends came to 2 bases. The CDR3 runs 11 residues. This chain's CDR3 is CASSLQETQYF. For the CDR3, the DNA is TGCGCCAGCAGCCTCCAAGAGACCCAGTACTTC.

The DNA of the CDR3 is TGTGCCAGCAGCTCTAGGGACCTACAGGGTTTGAGCACCGGGGAGCTGTTTTTT. It is translated as CASSSRDLQGLSTGELFF. The chain uses TRBV7-9 and TRBJ2-2, with D maybe TRBD1 (6 bases). Trimming cost V 4 bases and J 4 bases, with 22 bases left between them. From germline, CDR1 is SEHNR and CDR2 FQNEAQ (reference sequence). The CDR3 contains 18 residues.

The rearrangement joins TRBV7-4 to TRBJ2-7, with TRBD1 as a possible D gene (5 bases). Germline V gives CDR1 SGHVT, CDR2 SQSDAQ. Trimming left V 3 bases short and J 2 bases short, with 23 bases between. The CDR3 extends over 18 amino acids. CDR3 nucleotide sequence: TGTGCCAGCAGCTTCGCTTTTTCTTGGACAAGGTTCACCTACGAGCAGTACTTC. It codes for CASSFAFSWTRFTYEQYF. Full variable domain (outside the CDR3, taken from reference TRBV7-4 and TRBJ2-7): GAGVSQSPRYKVAKRGRDVALRCDSISGHVTLYWYRQTLGQGSEVLTYSQSDAQRDKSGRPSGRFSAERPERSVSTLKIQRTEQGDSAVYLCASSFAFSWTRFTYEQYFGPGTRLTVT.

The V and J genes are TRBV11-3 and TRBJ1-1; the D is unclear. The germline V and J ends were trimmed by 0 bases and 7 bases, with 9 bases remaining between them. The germline CDR1 and CDR2 sequences are SGHNT and YENEEA. This CDR3 comprises 13 residues. Written as DNA, the CDR3 is TGTGCCAGCAGCTTAGATCTTGCGGGTGAAGCTTTCTTT. Translation gives CASSLDLAGEAFF.

This clone was recorded once. The V call is TRBV19, the J call TRBJ1-6; 9 bases agree with TRBD1. V was pared by 6 bases and J by 0 bases, with 3 bases of the junction left unmatched. Germline V gene sequence: CDR1 LNHDA, CDR2 SQIVND (reference sequence). The CDR3 sequence is 16 residues long. DNA of the CDR3: TGTGCCAGTAGACTGACAGGGGGCTCCTATAATTCACCCCTCCACTTT. The encoded protein is CASRLTGGSYNSPLHF.

The chain has TRBV19 and TRBJ1-2, with 10 bases matching TRBD1. V lost 8 bases to trimming and J lost 5 bases; unmatched junction nucleotides: 8. The CDR3 runs 14 residues. The germline V gene encodes CDR1 LNHDA and CDR2 SQIVND (reference sequence). CDR3 loop: CASRPDRGPYGYTF. For the CDR3, the DNA is TGTGCCAGTCGTCCCGACAGGGGGCCATATGGCTACACCTTC.